This TCR beta chain was identified during a study of cytomegalovirus exposure and HLA in healthy donors. Study at large: An early data release held tens of millions of unique TCRs from HLA-typed donors.

As for this clone: A junction end diverges from the germline sequence, so it may reflect a read error.

The CDR3 has 16 amino acids. Germline V lookup: CDR1 LNHDA, CDR2 SQIVND (reference sequence). Vbeta (60) and Jbeta (13) primers were used in the PCR. Generated by immunoSEQ multiplex PCR, the TCRdb table keeps only in-frame clones and is missing some. The repertoire includes over 150,000 clones, approximately 78% of them detected once, and less than 15% sits in the top ten. The chain has TRBV19 and TRBJ2-1, with 11 bases aligning to TRBD1. The clonotype comes from a woman between 50 and 59 years old in good health and CMV-seropositive. What was sequenced was PBMCs. CDR3 amino acids: CASRIAGQGAGDEQFF. The CDR3 bases are TGTGCCAGTAGGATAGCCGGACAGGGGGCGGGCGATGAGCAGTTCTTC. Full variable domain (rest looked up from reference TRBV19 and TRBJ2-1): DGGITQSPKYLFRKEGQNVTLSCEQNLNHDAMYWYRQDPGQGLRLIYYSQIVNDFQKGDIAEGYSVSREKKESFPLTVTSAQKNPTAFYLCASRIAGQGAGDEQFFGPGTRLTVL.